Sequencing of this T cell receptor (beta chain) was carried out in a study of T cells after yellow fever vaccination. Study details: Libraries from low-cell-number fractions were prepared with the SMART-Seq v4 Ultra Low Input RNA kit.

Germline V gene sequence: CDR1 SGHKS, CDR2 YYEKEE (reference sequence). The CDR3 runs to 16 residues. The V end was cut by 4 bases, the J end by 2 bases, with 13 bases between. Points from the study as a whole: There was a possibility that FACS-sorted repertoires contained abundant clonotypes contaminating from the bulk population. A weaker secondary response peaked on day 5, the primary on day 15.

This clonotype was detected only a few times. The antigen is undetermined. A process of 5'RACE template switching, which added a universal primer site and UMIs, was used to make TCR cDNA. TCRdb reprocessed the 5' RACE reads via MiXCR and lists one record per CDR3 protein. The sample shows under 300,000 distinct CDR3 sequences, under 15% of them seen only once. The genes are TRBV5-5 and TRBJ2-6; tentatively, D is TRBD1 (5 bases). The sequencing used CD4+ T cells sorted from PBMCs, collected 45 days after the yellow fever booster vaccination. The TCR sequence derives from a man under 40 who received the YFV17D yellow fever vaccine. In DNA, the CDR3 is TGTGCCAGCAGCCGGGTGAAAGGGGCTGGGGCCAACGTCCTGACTTTC. It encodes CASSRVKGAGANVLTF.